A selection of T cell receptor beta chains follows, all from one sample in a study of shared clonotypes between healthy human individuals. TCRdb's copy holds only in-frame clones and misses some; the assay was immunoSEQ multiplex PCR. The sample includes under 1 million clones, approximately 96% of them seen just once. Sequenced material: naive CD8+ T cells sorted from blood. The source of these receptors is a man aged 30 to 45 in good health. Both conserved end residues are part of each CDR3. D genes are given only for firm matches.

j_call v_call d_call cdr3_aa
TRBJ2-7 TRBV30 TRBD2 CAWSARPDTWTSGPYEQYF
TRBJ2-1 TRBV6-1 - CASSLLPYNEQFF
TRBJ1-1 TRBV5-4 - CASSIGTEAFF
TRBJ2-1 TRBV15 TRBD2 CATSSLLTSGDNEQFF
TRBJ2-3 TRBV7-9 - CASSVLSSDTQYF
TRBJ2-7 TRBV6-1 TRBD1 CASNRGRPDYEQYF
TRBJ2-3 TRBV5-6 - CASSLKGTTDTQYF
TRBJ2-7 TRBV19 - CASSIGVAAYEQYF
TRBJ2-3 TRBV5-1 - CASSLVVTGSTDTQYF
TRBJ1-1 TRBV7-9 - CASSSNREQAFF
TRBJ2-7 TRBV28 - CASSPGTTYEQYF
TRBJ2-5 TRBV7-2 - CASSFVTEETQYF
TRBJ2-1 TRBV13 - CASSLVSRLTDESYNEQFF
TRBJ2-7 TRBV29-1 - CSVEDFGYEQYF
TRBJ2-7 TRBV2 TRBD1 CASTNRDSSYEQYF
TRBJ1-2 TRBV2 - CASSPGSIYGYTF
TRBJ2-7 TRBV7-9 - CASSSVGYYEQYF
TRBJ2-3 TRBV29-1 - CSVGGLPQSPDTQYF
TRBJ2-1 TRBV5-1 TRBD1 CASSPGTGGDEQFF
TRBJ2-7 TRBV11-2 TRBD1 CASSLALAGGSYEQYF
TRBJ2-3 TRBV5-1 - CASSLSGGTDTQYF
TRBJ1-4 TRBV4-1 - CASSQDQGRGEKLFF
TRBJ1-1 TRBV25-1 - CASSPGQAEAFF
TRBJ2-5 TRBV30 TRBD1 CAWSRSDRGLGETQYF
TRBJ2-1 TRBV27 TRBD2 CASSLLAGAEDNEQFF
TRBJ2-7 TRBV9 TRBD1 CASSAGTGYEQYF
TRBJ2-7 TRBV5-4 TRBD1 CASSRLGTGAYEQYF
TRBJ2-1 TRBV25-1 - CASSEYRAEYNEQFF
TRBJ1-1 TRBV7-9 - CASSTFPTAEAFF
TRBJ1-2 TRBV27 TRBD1 CASALSPYRGLGGYTF
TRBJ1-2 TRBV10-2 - CASSEARQGSYGYTF
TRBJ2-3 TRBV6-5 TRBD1 CASSHRTGSTDTQYF